Listed below are T cell receptor beta chains from one sample, sequenced in a study of shared clonotypes between healthy human individuals. Produced via immunoSEQ multiplex PCR; TCRdb's table is partial and in-frame only. In the table there are about 700,000 clones, around 92% of which are singletons. Input material: naive CD8+ T cells sorted from blood. These TCRs come from a man aged 25-40 years in good health. Each CDR3 is given with its conserved first and last residue. The order of the fields is D gene, J gene, V gene, clone size, CDR3 DNA, CDR3 protein. A D gene is named only where the DNA matches it firmly. The size of a clone is reported for some rows only, either as once, few or many, or as a class for expanded clones.

D: TRBD2; J: TRBJ2-1; V: TRBV6-4; size: .; DNA: TGTGCCAGCAGCAAACTAGCGGGAGAATTAAATGAGCAGTTCTTC; CDR3: CASSKLAGELNEQFF
D: TRBD1; J: TRBJ2-5; V: TRBV7-2; size: .; DNA: TGTGCCAGCAGCCCCGGGACAGGAGAGACCCAGTACTTC; CDR3: CASSPGTGETQYF
D: .; J: TRBJ2-5; V: TRBV19; size: .; DNA: TGTGCCAGTAGTCCCTCCCCAATAGAGGGGGAGACCCAGTACTTC; CDR3: CASSPSPIEGETQYF
D: .; J: TRBJ2-7; V: TRBV2; size: .; DNA: TGTGCCAGCAGTGACGTGAGGATCTCCTACGAGCAGTACTTC; CDR3: CASSDVRISYEQYF
D: .; J: TRBJ2-1; V: TRBV29-1; size: once; DNA: TGCAGCGTTGATTGGCAGGGAAGCAATGAGCAGTTCTTC; CDR3: CSVDWQGSNEQFF
D: .; J: TRBJ2-1; V: TRBV21-1; size: few; DNA: TGTGCCAAAGTACCTAGCGGGAGGAGGTCGAATGAGCAGTTCTTC; CDR3: CAKVPSGRRSNEQFF
D: TRBD2; J: TRBJ2-1; V: TRBV29-1; size: .; DNA: TGCAGCGTTGAAGGGGAGGGGATCTCCTACAATGAGCAGTTCTTC; CDR3: CSVEGEGISYNEQFF
D: TRBD2; J: TRBJ2-3; V: TRBV9; size: .; DNA: TGTGCCAGCAGCGTAGCGGCTAGCGGGAGTTCGGGTACGCAGTATTTT; CDR3: CASSVAASGSSGTQYF
D: TRBD1; J: TRBJ1-3; V: TRBV29-1; size: .; DNA: TGCAGCGTTGAAGAAACGACAGGGATTCGCTCTGGAAACACCATATATTTT; CDR3: CSVEETTGIRSGNTIYF
D: TRBD2; J: TRBJ2-5; V: TRBV7-9; size: .; DNA: TGTGCCAGCAGCTTAGCGGGAGGGTTGGAAGAGACCCAGTACTTC; CDR3: CASSLAGGLEETQYF
D: .; J: TRBJ2-5; V: TRBV11-2; size: .; DNA: TGTGCCAGCAGCTCCCTGGACAACGCGTTTGGGGAGACCCAGTACTTC; CDR3: CASSSLDNAFGETQYF
D: TRBD2; J: TRBJ2-3; V: TRBV11-2; size: .; DNA: TGTGCCAGCAGCGCGGGACTAGCGGGAATTGGGGGGCCCACAGATACGCAGTATTTT; CDR3: CASSAGLAGIGGPTDTQYF
D: .; J: TRBJ2-2; V: TRBV29-1; size: .; DNA: TGCAGCGTTGTTCGAGACGGCGGGGAGCTGTTTTTT; CDR3: CSVVRDGGELFF
D: .; J: TRBJ2-3; V: TRBV9; size: .; DNA: TGTGCCAGCAGCGCCCCAGTTGGGGGAACTAGCACAGATACGCAGTATTTT; CDR3: CASSAPVGGTSTDTQYF
D: TRBD1; J: TRBJ2-7; V: TRBV15; size: .; DNA: TGTGCCACCAGCAGGGGACAGGGGTTATCCTACGAGCAGTACTTC; CDR3: CATSRGQGLSYEQYF
D: TRBD2; J: TRBJ2-1; V: TRBV6-1; size: .; DNA: TGTGCCAGCAGAGCCACTAGCGGGAGGCACAATGAGCAGTTCTTC; CDR3: CASRATSGRHNEQFF
D: TRBD2; J: TRBJ2-5; V: TRBV7-9; size: .; DNA: TGTGCCAGCAGCCTCTGGAGTAATAGCGGGAGCCATTTTGGGGAGACCCAGTACTTC; CDR3: CASSLWSNSGSHFGETQYF
D: TRBD1; J: TRBJ1-4; V: TRBV28; size: .; DNA: TGTGCCAGCAGTAAGGACAGGGCTCAAGAAAAACTGTTTTTT; CDR3: CASSKDRAQEKLFF
D: TRBD1; J: TRBJ2-7; V: TRBV28; size: few; DNA: TGTGCCAGCAGAGCCACAGGGGTGGGCGAGCAGTACTTC; CDR3: CASRATGVGEQYF
D: TRBD2; J: TRBJ2-1; V: TRBV7-9; size: .; DNA: TGTGCCAGCAGCTTACTAGCGGGTGAGCAGTTCTTC; CDR3: CASSLLAGEQFF
D: .; J: TRBJ1-2; V: TRBV7-9; size: .; DNA: TGTGCCAGCAGGCCCCCCGGGCTTAACTATGGCTACACCTTC; CDR3: CASRPPGLNYGYTF
D: TRBD2; J: TRBJ2-7; V: TRBV30; size: once; DNA: TGTGCCTGGAGTGTCCCACTCCCTAGCGGGAGGAACCGCTGGGACGAGCAGTACTTC; CDR3: CAWSVPLPSGRNRWDEQYF
D: .; J: TRBJ2-5; V: TRBV7-9; size: .; DNA: TGTGCCAGCAGCCAAGGGGGTTGGCAAGAGACCCAGTACTTC; CDR3: CASSQGGWQETQYF
D: TRBD2; J: TRBJ2-3; V: TRBV11-2; size: .; DNA: TGTGCCAGCAGCTTATCGGTGGGGGGGAACACAGATACGCAGTATTTT; CDR3: CASSLSVGGNTDTQYF
D: .; J: TRBJ2-3; V: TRBV6-5; size: .; DNA: TGTGCCAGCAGTCAAATAGTGGGTACGGTAGATACGCAGTATTTT; CDR3: CASSQIVGTVDTQYF
D: .; J: TRBJ2-7; V: TRBV7-2; size: .; DNA: TGTGCCAGCAGCTTTCGGCCGCTCTCCTACGAGCAGTACTTC; CDR3: CASSFRPLSYEQYF
D: .; J: TRBJ1-4; V: TRBV9; size: .; DNA: TGTGCCAGCAGCCCAAGCTATCGCGATGAAAAACTGTTTTTT; CDR3: CASSPSYRDEKLFF
D: TRBD2; J: TRBJ2-1; V: TRBV13; size: .; DNA: TGTGCCAGCAGCTTACGGACTAGCCTCTACAATGAGCAGTTCTTC; CDR3: CASSLRTSLYNEQFF
D: TRBD1; J: TRBJ2-4; V: TRBV5-8; size: once; DNA: TGTGCCAGCAGCCGGGACAGGGACATTCAGTACTTC; CDR3: CASSRDRDIQYF
D: .; J: TRBJ1-5; V: TRBV28; size: .; DNA: TGTGCCAGCTACCCAAGCTGGGGGCCCTATCAGCCCCAGCATTTT; CDR3: CASYPSWGPYQPQHF
D: .; J: TRBJ2-7; V: TRBV2; size: .; DNA: TGTGCCACTACCAAGGGGAGGACCTACGAGCAGTACTTC; CDR3: CATTKGRTYEQYF
D: TRBD2; J: TRBJ2-1; V: TRBV7-9; size: once; DNA: TGTGCCAGCAGCGCCGGGACTAGCGGGTGGAGCTCCTACAATGAGCAGTTCTTC; CDR3: CASSAGTSGWSSYNEQFF